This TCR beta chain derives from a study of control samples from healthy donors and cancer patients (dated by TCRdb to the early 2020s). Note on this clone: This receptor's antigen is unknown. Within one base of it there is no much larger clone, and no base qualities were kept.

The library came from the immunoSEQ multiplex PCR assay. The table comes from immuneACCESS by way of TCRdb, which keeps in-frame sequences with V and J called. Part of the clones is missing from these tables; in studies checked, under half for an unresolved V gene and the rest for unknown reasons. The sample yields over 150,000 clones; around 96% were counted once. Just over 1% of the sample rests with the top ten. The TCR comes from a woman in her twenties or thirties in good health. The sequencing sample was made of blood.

In nucleotides, the sequence is TGCAGCGTTGCGACACCAGCTAACTATGGCTACACCTTC. It translates as CSVATPANYGYTF. The rearrangement joined TRBV29-1 to TRBJ1-2; the D gene remains uncertain. Taken from cysteine to phenylalanine, the CDR3 has 13 residues. The kept DNA is CDR3 alone, 39 bases in frame from the first base. V loses 4 bases of germline sequence and J loses 0 bases, and the interval between the two ends is 9 bases. The germline V gene yields SQVTM for CDR1 and ANQGSEA for CDR2.